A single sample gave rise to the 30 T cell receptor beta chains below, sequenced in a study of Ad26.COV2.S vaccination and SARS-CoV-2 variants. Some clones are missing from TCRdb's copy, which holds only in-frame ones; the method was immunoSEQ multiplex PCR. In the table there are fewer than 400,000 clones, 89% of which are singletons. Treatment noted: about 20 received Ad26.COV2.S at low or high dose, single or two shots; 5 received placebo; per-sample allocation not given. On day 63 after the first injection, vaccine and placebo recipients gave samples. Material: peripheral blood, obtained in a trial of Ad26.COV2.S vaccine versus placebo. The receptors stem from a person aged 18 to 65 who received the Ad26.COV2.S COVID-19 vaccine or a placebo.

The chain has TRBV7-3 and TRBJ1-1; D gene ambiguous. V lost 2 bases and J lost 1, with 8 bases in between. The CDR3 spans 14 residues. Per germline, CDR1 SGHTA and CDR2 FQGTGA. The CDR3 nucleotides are TGTGCCAGCAGCTTAGGATCGGCGAACACTGAAGCTTTCTTT. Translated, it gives CASSLGSANTEAFF.

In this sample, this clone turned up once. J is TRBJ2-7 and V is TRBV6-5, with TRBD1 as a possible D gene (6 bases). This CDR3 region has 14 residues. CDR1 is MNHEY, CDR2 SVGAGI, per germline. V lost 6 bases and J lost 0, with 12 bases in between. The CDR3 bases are TGTGCCAGCAGCATCCGGGACACCTCCTACGAGCAGTACTTC. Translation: CASSIRDTSYEQYF.

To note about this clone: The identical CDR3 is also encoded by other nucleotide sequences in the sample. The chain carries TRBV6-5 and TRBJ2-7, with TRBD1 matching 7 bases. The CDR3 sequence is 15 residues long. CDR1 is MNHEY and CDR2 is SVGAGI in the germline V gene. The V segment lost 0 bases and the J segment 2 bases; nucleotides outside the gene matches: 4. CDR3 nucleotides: TGTGCCAGCAGTTACTCCCGGGACAGCACCTACGAGCAGTACTTC. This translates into CASSYSRDSTYEQYF.

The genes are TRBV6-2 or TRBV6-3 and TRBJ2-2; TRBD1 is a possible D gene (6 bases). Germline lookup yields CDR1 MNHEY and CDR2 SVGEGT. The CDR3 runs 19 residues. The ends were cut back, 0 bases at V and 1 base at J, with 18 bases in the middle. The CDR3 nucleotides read TGTGCCAGCAGTTACTCAACAGGGAATTTGGTCGAGAACACCGGGGAGCTGTTTTTT. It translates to CASSYSTGNLVENTGELFF.

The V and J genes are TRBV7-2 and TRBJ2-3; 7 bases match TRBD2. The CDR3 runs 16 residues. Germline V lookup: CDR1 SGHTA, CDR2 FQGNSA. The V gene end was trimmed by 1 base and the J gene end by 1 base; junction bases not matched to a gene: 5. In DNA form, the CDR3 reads TGTGCCAGCAGCTTAGATGGGAGGGCGGGCACAGATACGCAGTATTTT. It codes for CASSLDGRAGTDTQYF.

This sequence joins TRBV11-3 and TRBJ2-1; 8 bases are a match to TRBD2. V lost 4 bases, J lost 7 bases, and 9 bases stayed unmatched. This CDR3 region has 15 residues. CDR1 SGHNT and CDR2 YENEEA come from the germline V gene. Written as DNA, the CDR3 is TGTGCCAGCAGCTCAGGGTCCGGGGGGGCAAATGAGCAGTTCTTC. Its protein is CASSSGSGGANEQFF. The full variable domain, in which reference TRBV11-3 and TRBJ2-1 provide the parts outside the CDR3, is EAGVVQSPRYKIIEKKQPVAFWCNPISGHNTLYWYLQNLGQGPELLIRYENEEAVDDSQLPKDRFSAERLKGVDSTLKIQPAELGDSAVYLCASSSGSGGANEQFFGPGTRLTVL.

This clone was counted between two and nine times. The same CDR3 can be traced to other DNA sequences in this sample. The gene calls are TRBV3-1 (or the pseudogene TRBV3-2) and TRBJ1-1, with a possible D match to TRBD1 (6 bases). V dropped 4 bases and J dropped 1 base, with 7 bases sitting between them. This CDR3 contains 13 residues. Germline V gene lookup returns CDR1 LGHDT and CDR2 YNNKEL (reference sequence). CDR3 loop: CASSRTENTEAFF. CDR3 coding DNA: TGTGCCAGCAGCCGGACAGAGAACACTGAAGCTTTCTTT.

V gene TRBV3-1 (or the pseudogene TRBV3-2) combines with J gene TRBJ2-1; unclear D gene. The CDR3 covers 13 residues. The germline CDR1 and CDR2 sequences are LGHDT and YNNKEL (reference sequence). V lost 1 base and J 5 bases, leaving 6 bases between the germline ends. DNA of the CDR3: TGTGCCAGCAGCCAAGTCTCTGACAATGAGCAGTTCTTC. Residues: CASSQVSDNEQFF.

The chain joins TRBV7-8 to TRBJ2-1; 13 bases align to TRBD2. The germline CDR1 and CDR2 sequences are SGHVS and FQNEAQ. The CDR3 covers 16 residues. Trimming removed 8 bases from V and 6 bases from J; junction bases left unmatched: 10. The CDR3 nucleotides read TGTGCCAGCGGAAAACTAGCGGGAGGGCCTGGCAATGAGCAGTTCTTC. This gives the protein CASGKLAGGPGNEQFF.

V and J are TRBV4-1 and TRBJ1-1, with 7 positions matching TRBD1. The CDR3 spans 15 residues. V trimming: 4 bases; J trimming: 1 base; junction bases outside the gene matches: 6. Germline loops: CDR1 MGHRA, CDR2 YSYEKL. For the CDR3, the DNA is TGCGCCAGCAGCCCGCAGGGACAGTGGAACACTGAAGCTTTCTTT. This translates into CASSPQGQWNTEAFF.

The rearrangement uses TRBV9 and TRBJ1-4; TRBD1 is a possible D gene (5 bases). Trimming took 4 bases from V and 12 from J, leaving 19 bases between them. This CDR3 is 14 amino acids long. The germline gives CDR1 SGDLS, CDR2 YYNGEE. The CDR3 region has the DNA TGTGCCAGCAGCCCCCGCTGGGGGGGGTGGGAACTGTTTTTT. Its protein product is CASSPRWGGWELFF.

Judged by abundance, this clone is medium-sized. CDR3 DNA: TGTGCCAGCAGTTTTCACCACTTT. This codes for CASSFHHF. V is TRBV28 and J is TRBJ1-6; no firm D call. With 3 bases removed from V and 18 bases from J, the gap between germline ends came to 3 bases. CDR3 length: 8 amino acids. CDR1 and CDR2 from the germline V gene are MDHEN and SYDVKM.

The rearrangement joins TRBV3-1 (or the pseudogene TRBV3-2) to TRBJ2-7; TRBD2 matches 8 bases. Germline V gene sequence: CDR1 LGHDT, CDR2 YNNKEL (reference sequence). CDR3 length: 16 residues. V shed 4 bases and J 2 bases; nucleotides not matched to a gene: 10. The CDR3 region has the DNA TGTGCCAGCAGCCGCATTGGGGGTAGCGGGACCTACGAGCAGTACTTC. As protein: CASSRIGGSGTYEQYF.

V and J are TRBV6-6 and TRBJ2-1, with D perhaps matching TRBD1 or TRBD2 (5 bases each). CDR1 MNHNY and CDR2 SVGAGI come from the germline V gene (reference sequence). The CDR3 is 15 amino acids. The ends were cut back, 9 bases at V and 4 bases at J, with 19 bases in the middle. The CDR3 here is CASARSGTPYNEQFF. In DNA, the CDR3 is TGTGCCAGTGCCCGCTCCGGGACCCCATACAATGAGCAGTTCTTC.

The CDR3 spells CATSRVSGRGNEQFF. CDR3 coding DNA: TGTGCCACCAGCAGAGTTAGCGGGAGAGGCAATGAGCAGTTCTTC. The chain is built from TRBV15 and TRBJ2-1; 9 bases align to TRBD2. The trim removed 1 base at V and 6 bases at J, leaving 4 bases unmatched. CDR1 and CDR2 (germline): LNHNV, YYDKDF (reference sequence). CDR3 length: 15 residues.

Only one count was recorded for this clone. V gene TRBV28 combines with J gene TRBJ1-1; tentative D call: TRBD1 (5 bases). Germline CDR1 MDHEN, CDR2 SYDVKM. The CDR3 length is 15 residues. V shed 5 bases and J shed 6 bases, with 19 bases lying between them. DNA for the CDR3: TGTGCCAGCAGTCCGACCCTCAGGGAAGTCCCTGAAGCTTTCTTT. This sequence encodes CASSPTLREVPEAFF.

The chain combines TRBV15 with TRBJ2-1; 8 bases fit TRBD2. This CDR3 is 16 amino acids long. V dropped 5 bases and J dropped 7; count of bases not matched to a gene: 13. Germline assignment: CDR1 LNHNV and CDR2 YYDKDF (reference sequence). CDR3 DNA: TGTGCCACCAGCCCACGAAGATCGGGAGGGCCGAATGAGCAGTTCTTC. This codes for CATSPRRSGGPNEQFF.

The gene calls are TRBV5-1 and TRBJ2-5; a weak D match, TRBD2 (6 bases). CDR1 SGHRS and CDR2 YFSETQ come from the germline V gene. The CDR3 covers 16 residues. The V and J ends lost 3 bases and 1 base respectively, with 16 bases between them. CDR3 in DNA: TGCGCCAGCAGCTCGGGGACTTCTGGAACCCAAGAGACCCAGTACTTC. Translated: CASSSGTSGTQETQYF.

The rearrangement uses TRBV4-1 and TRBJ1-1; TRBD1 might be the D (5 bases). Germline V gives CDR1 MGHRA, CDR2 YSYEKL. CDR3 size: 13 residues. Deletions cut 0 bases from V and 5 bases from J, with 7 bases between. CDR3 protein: CASSQDWGTEAFF. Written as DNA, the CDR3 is TGCGCCAGCAGCCAAGATTGGGGGACTGAAGCTTTCTTT.

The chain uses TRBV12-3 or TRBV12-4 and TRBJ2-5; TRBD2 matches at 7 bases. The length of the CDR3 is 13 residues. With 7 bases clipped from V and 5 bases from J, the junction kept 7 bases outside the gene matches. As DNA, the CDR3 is TGTGCCAGCACCCGGGGGGTGCGGGAGACCCAGTACTTC. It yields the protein CASTRGVRETQYF.

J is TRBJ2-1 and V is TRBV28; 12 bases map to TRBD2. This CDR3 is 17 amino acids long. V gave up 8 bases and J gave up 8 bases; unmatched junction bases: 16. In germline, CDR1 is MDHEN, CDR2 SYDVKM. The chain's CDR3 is CASARRASGRAGDEQFF. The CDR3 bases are TGTGCCAGCGCCCGGCGGGCTAGCGGGAGGGCCGGCGATGAGCAGTTCTTC.

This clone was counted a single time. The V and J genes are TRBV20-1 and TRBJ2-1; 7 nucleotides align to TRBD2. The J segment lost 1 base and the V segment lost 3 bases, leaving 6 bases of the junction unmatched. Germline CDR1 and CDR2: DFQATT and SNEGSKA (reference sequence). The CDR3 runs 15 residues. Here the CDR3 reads CSASGGSGSYNEQFF. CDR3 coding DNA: TGCAGTGCTAGTGGCGGGAGTGGGTCCTACAATGAGCAGTTCTTC.

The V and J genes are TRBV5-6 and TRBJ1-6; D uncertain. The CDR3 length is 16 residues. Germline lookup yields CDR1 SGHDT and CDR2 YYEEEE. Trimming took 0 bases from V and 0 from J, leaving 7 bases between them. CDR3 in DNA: TGTGCCAGCAGCTTGGTAGGCCTCTCCTATAATTCACCCCTCCACTTT. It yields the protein CASSLVGLSYNSPLHF.

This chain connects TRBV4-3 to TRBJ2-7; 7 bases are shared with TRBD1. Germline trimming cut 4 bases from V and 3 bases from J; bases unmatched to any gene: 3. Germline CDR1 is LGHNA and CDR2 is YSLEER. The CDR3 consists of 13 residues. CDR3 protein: CASSRNRGYEQYF. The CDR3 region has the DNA TGCGCCAGCAGCCGGAACAGGGGCTACGAGCAGTACTTC.

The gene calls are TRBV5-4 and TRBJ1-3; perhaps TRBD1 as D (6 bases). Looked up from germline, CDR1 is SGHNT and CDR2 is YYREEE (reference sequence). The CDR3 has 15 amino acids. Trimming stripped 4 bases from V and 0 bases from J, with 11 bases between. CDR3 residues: CASSLGGVSGNTIYF. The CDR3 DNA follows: TGTGCCAGCAGCCTAGGGGGAGTCTCTGGAAACACCATATATTTT.

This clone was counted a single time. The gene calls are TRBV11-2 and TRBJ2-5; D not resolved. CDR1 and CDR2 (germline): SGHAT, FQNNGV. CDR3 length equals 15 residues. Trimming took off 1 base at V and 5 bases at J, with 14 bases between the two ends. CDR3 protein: CASSLGRSVEETQYF. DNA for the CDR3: TGTGCCAGCAGCTTAGGTCGGAGCGTAGAGGAGACCCAGTACTTC.

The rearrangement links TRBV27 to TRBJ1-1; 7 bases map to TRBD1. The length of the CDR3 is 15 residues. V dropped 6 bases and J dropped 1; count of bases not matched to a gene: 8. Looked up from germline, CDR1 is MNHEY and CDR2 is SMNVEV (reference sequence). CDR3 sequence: CASRPGQVGNTEAFF. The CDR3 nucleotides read TGTGCCAGCAGGCCTGGACAGGTTGGGAACACTGAAGCTTTCTTT.

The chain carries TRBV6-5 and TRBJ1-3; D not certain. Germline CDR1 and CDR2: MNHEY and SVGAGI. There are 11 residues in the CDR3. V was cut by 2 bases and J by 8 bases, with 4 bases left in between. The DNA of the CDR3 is TGTGCCAGCAGTTACCGGCACACCATATATTTT. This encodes CASSYRHTIYF.

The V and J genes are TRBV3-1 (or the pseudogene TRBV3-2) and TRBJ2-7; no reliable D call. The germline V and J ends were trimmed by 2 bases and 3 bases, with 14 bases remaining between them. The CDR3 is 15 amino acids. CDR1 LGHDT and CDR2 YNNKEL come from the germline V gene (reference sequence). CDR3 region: CASSQKPQTHYEQYF. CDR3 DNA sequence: TGTGCCAGCAGCCAAAAGCCCCAAACACACTACGAGCAGTACTTC.

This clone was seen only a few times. The CDR3 DNA is TGTGCCTGGAGTGTGGGCAGTAACAATCAGCCCCAGCATTTT. Its translation: CAWSVGSNNQPQHF. The chain couples TRBV30 to TRBJ1-5; no definite D call. The CDR3 contains 14 residues. Germline CDR1 GTSNPN, CDR2 SVGIG (reference sequence). V was trimmed by 0 bases and J by 3 bases, leaving 9 bases between them.